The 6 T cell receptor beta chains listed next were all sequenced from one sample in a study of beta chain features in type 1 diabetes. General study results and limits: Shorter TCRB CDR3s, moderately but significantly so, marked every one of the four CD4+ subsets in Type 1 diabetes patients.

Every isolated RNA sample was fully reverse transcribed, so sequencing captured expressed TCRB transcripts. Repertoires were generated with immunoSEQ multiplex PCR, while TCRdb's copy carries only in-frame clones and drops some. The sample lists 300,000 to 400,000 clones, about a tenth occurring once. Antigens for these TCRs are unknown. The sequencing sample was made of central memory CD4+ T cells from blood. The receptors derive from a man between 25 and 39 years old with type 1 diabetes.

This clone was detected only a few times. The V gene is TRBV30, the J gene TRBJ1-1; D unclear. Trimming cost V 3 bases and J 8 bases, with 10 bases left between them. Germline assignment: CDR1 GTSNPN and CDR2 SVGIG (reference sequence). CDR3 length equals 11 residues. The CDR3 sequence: CAWRVTLEAFF. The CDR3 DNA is TGTGCCTGGAGGGTGACACTGGAAGCTTTCTTT.

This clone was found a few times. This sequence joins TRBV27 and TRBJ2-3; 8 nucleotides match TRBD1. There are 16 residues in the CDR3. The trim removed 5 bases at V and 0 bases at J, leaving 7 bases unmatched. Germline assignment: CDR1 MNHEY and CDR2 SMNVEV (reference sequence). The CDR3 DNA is TGTGCCAGCAGTATACTCAGGGGGCGAAGCACAGATACGCAGTATTTT. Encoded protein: CASSILRGRSTDTQYF.

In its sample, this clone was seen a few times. In DNA, the CDR3 is TGCAGCGCCGGACCTACAGATACGCAGTATTTT. Its protein product is CSAGPTDTQYF. This rearrangement joins TRBV29-1 to TRBJ2-3, with D unresolved. Germline CDR1 SQVTM, CDR2 ANQGSEA. V was trimmed by 7 bases and J by 3 bases, leaving 8 bases between them. This CDR3 has 11 residues.

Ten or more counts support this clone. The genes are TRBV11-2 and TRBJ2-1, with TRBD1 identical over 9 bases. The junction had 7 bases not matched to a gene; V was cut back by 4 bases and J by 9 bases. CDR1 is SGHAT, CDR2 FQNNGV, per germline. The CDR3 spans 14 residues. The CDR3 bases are TGTGCCAGCAGCTACCGGGACAGGGAAGGTGAGCAGTTCTTC. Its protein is CASSYRDREGEQFF.

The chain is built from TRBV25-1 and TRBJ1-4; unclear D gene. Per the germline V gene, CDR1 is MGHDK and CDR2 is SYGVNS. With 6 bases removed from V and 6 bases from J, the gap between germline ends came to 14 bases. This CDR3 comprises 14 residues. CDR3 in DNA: TGTGCCAGCAGCCCTTTCGACAAAGATGAAAAACTGTTTTTT. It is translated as CASSPFDKDEKLFF.

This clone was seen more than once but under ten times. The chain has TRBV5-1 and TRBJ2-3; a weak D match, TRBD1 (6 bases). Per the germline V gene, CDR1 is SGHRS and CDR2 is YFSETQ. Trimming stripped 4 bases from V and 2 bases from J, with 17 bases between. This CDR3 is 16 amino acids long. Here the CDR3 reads CASSPRGRQITDTQYF. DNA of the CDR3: TGCGCCAGCAGCCCGAGGGGGAGACAGATCACAGATACGCAGTATTTT.